A selection of T cell receptor beta chains follows, all from one sample in a study of T-cell memory formation after mild COVID-19. Each CDR3 protein gets one entry after TCRdb re-called the 5' RACE reads with MiXCR. The sample lists 100,000 to 150,000 distinct CDR3 sequences, less than 6.5% occurring once. The specimen sequenced was PBMCs or a T cell subset sorted from them (not recorded which). The receptors stem from an adult woman who had mild COVID-19 (a few samples of this study predate the infection). Cell type and time point are not known. Each CDR3 is given with its conserved first and last residue. A D gene is named only where the DNA matches it firmly. Where a row states a size, it is once, few, many or the class of an expanded clone; other rows omit it.

J	D	V	size	CDR3	DNA
TRBJ2-3	TRBD2	TRBV27	few	CASWPGLAGGTQYF	TGTGCCAGCTGGCCGGGACTAGCGGGAGGTACGCAGTATTTT
TRBJ2-7	TRBD2	TRBV27	few	CASSLLGGLAGISYEQYF	TGTGCCAGCAGTTTATTAGGGGGACTAGCGGGCATCTCCTACGAGCAGTACTTC
TRBJ1-1	-	TRBV12-3/TRBV12-4	-	CASSLELGTEAFF	TGTGCCAGCAGTTTAGAACTGGGCACTGAAGCTTTCTTT
TRBJ1-6	-	TRBV10-3	-	CAISGNIDNSPLHF	TGTGCCATCAGTGGGAACATAGATAATTCACCCCTCCACTTT
TRBJ2-2	TRBD2	TRBV7-6	many	CASSLLAAGLANTGELFF	TGTGCCAGCAGCTTACTAGCGGCCGGCTTAGCGAACACCGGGGAGCTGTTTTTT
TRBJ1-1	TRBD1	TRBV14	few	CASRPGQWNTEAFF	TGTGCCAGCAGACCGGGACAGTGGAACACTGAAGCTTTCTTT
TRBJ1-1	-	TRBV18	-	CASSPSFLNTEAFF	TGTGCCAGCTCACCAAGTTTTCTGAACACTGAAGCTTTCTTT
TRBJ1-1	-	TRBV24-1	many	CATSEGGEVSTEAFF	TGTGCCACCAGTGAGGGAGGGGAAGTGAGCACTGAAGCTTTCTTT
TRBJ1-1	-	TRBV7-2	-	CASSVTVLTEAFF	TGTGCCAGCAGCGTGACAGTCCTAACTGAAGCTTTCTTT
TRBJ2-7	-	TRBV3-1	-	CASSQVLLGVKSEQYF	TGTGCCAGCAGCCAAGTCCTTTTGGGGGTGAAAAGCGAGCAGTACTTC
TRBJ2-5	TRBD1	TRBV6-6	-	CASIQDRGLETQYF	TGTGCCAGCATCCAGGACAGGGGTCTGGAGACCCAGTACTTC
TRBJ1-6	-	TRBV20-1	-	CSARVLGDRDSPLHF	TGCAGTGCTAGAGTGCTCGGGGATAGAGATTCACCCCTCCACTTT
TRBJ2-5	TRBD1	TRBV20-1	many	CSALSGQGGTQYF	TGCAGTGCCTTATCGGGACAGGGGGGGACCCAGTACTTC